This T cell receptor beta chain was obtained from a study of OX40 agonist ivuxolimab in advanced cancers. Clones were read by immunoSEQ multiplex PCR, and TCRdb kept only the in-frame ones, dropping some. The profile shows over 45,000 clones, around 83% of them singletons. The V gene's germline CDR1 is LGHNA and CDR2 YSLEER. This CDR3 spans 16 amino acids. J was trimmed by 5 bases and V by 4 bases; bases with no gene match: 9. Sequences were derived from CD4+ or CD8+ T cells sorted from blood, sampled in a trial of the OX40 agonist ivuxolimab. The V and J genes are TRBV4-3 and TRBJ2-1; 9 bases are shared with TRBD2. This clonotype was obtained from an adult with an advanced solid tumor such as melanoma, head and neck, liver or kidney cancer. CDR3 nucleotide sequence: TGCGCCAGCAGCCCCGTTGGGCTAGCGGGGAACAATGAGCAGTTCTTC. Encoded protein: CASSPVGLAGNNEQFF.